Included here is one TCR beta chain sequence, with context. This entry is derived from a study of T-cell reconstitution after alpha-beta-depleted transplantation in children. Germline CDR1 and CDR2: SGHRS and YFSETQ. The V gene end was trimmed by 6 bases and the J gene end by 0 bases; junction bases not matched to a gene: 2. CDR3 size: 13 residues. Preparation of the TCRbeta library was carried out with unique molecular identifiers. TCRdb used MiXCR to reprocess the PCR reads, holding one entry per CDR3 protein. The sample includes 350,000 to 400,000 distinct CDR3 sequences, around 21% of them seen just once.

The chain recombines TRBV5-1 with TRBJ2-5, with 7 bases aligning to TRBD1. This TCR was recovered from a human donor who donated a stem cell graft to a child with acute myeloid leukemia. Source: PBMCs from the stem cell graft donor, taken from the stem cell graft. The CDR3 loop reads CASNTGDQETQYF. CDR3 sequence (DNA): TGCGCCAGCAACACAGGGGACCAAGAGACCCAGTACTTC.